This T cell receptor beta chain was retrieved from a study of identifying expanded T cells in peripheral blood. Findings of the study overall: Two-week clone count variance significantly increased as total template count grew. Differentially abundant clones: around 1.2 between replicates, 16.4 at about 13 days, approximately 18 at four.

No infections or other immune events were documented during collection. Comments on this clone: Antigen: not known.

The CDR3 covers 15 residues. Trimming took off 0 bases at V and 7 bases at J, with 16 bases between the two ends. Per germline, CDR1 SGHDT and CDR2 YYEEEE. Libraries were prepared by immunoSEQ multiplex PCR; TCRdb keeps only in-frame clonotypes and omits some of them. Of some 72,000 clones in the sample, 90% are singletons; the top ten hold around 3%. V and J are TRBV5-6 and TRBJ1-1; D not certain. This TCR derives from a person aged 18 to 75 in good health. Sequenced: blood. CDR3: CASSLDRQWSVEAFF. CDR3 nucleotide sequence: TGTGCCAGCAGCTTGGATCGGCAGTGGTCGGTTGAAGCTTTCTTT. The complete variable domain, with remaining parts taken from reference TRBV5-6 and TRBJ1-1, reads DAGVTQSPTHLIKTRGQQVTLRCSPKSGHDTVSWYQQALGQGPQFIFQYYEEEERQRGNFPDRFSGHQFPNYSSELNVNALLLGDSALYLCASSLDRQWSVEAFFGQGTRLTVV.